The clone carrying this T cell receptor beta chain was recorded a few times. TCRdb reanalysed the RT-PCR reads using MiXCR and keeps one entry per CDR3 protein. This sample has about 680,000 distinct CDR3 sequences; 13% to 15% occur once, and the top ten carry 3% to 4.5%. Per germline, CDR1 KGHDR and CDR2 SFDVKD. This CDR3 has 13 amino acids. V lost 5 bases to trimming and J lost 6 bases, with 10 bases between them. This chain joins TRBV24-1 and TRBJ1-5; no clear D gene. The specimen was memory CD4+ T cells from blood. The receptor comes from a female donor in good health, serving as a healthy control. Here the CDR3 reads CATSASGVQPQHF. Here the CDR3 DNA reads TGTGCCACCAGTGCGTCAGGAGTTCAGCCCCAGCATTTT.